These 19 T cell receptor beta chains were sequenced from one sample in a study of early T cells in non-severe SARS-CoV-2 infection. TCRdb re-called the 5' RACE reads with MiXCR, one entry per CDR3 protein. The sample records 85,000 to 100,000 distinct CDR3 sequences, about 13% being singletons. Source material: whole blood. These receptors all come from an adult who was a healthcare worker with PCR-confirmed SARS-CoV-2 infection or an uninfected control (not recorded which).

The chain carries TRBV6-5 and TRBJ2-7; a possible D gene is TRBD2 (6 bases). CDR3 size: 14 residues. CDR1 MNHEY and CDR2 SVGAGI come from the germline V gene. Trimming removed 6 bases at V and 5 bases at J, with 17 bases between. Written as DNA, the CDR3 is TGTGCCAGCAGGGCACGGGGGAGCCTTCACGAGCAGTACTTC. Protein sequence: CASRARGSLHEQYF.

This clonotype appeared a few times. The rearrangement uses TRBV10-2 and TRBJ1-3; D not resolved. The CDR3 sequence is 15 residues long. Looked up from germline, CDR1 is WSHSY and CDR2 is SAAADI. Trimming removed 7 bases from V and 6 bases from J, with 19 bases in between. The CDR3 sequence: CASTENPAYENTIYF. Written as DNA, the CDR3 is TGCGCCAGCACCGAAAATCCGGCCTACGAAAACACCATATATTTT.

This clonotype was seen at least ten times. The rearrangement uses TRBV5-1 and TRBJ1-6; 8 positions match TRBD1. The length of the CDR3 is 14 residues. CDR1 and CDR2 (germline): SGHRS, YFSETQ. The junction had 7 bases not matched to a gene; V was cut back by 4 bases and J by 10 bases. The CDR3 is CASSVGQAGSPLHF. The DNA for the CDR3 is TGCGCCAGCAGCGTGGGACAGGCGGGCTCACCCCTCCACTTT.

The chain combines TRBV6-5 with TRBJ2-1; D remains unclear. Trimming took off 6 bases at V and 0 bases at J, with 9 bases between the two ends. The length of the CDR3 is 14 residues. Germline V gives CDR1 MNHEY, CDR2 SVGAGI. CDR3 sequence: CASRRASSYNEQFF. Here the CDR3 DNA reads TGTGCCAGCAGGCGCGCATCCTCCTACAATGAGCAGTTCTTC.

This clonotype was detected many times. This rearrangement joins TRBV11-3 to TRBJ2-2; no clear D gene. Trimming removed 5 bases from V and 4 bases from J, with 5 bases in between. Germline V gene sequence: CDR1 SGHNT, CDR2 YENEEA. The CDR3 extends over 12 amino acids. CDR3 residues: CASSPTTGELFF. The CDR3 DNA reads TGTGCCAGCAGCCCAACCACCGGGGAGCTGTTTTTT.

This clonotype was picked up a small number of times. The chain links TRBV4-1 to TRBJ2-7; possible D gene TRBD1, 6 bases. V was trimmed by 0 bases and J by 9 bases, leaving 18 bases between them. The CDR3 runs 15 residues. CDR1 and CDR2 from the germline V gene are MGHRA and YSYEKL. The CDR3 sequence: CASSQEPGALIGQYF. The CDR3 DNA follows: TGCGCCAGCAGCCAAGAACCAGGGGCCCTAATCGGGCAGTACTTC.

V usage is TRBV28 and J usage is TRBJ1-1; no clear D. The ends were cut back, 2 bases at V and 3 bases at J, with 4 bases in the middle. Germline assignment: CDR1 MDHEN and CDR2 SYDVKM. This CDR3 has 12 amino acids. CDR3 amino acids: CASSLLYTEAFF. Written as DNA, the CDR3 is TGTGCCAGCAGTTTACTGTACACTGAAGCTTTCTTT.

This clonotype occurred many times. The CDR3 reads CSVEGNPGGYTF. CDR3 in DNA: TGCAGCGTTGAAGGGAACCCGGGGGGCTACACCTTC. This rearrangement joins TRBV29-1 to TRBJ1-2; unclear D gene. V was cut by 1 base and J by 8 bases, with 11 bases left in between. There are 12 residues in the CDR3. Germline assignment: CDR1 SQVTM and CDR2 ANQGSEA. Complete variable domain (other parts from reference TRBV29-1 and TRBJ1-2): SAVISQKPSRDICQRGTSLTIQCQVDSQVTMMFWYRQQPGQSLTLIATANQGSEATYESGFVIDKFPISRPNLTFSTLTVSNMSPEDSSIYLCSVEGNPGGYTFGSGTRLTVV.

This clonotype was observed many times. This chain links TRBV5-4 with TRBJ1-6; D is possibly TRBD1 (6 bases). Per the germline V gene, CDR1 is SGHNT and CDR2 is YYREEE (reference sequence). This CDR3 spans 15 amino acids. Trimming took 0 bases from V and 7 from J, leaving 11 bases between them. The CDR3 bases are TGTGCCAGCAGCTTGGGAGGACAGAGAAATTCACCCCTCCACTTT. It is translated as CASSLGGQRNSPLHF.

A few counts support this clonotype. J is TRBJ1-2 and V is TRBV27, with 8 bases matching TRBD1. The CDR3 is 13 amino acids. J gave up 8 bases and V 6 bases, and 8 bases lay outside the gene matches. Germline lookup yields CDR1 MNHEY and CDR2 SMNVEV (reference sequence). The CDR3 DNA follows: TGTGCCAGCAGACCCCAGGGGGCGATGGGCTACACCTTC. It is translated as CASRPQGAMGYTF.

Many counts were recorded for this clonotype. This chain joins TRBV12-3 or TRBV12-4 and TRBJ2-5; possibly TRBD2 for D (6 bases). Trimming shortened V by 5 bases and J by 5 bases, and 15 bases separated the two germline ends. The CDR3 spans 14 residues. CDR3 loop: CASSPPGGRETQYF. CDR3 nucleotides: TGTGCCAGCAGTCCCCCCGGGGGAAGGGAGACCCAGTACTTC.

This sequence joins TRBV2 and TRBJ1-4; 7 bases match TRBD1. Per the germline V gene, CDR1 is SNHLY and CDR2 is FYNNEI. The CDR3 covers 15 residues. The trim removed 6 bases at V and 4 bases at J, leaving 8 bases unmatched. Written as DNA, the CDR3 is TGTGCCAGCAGACCCCGACAGGGAATTAATGAAAAACTGTTTTTT. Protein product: CASRPRQGINEKLFF. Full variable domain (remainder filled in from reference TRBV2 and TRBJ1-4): EPEVTQTPSHQVTQMGQEVILRCVPISNHLYFYWYRQILGQKVEFLVSFYNNEISEKSEIFDDQFSVERPDGSNFTLKIRSTKLEDSAMYFCASRPRQGINEKLFFGSGTQLSVL.

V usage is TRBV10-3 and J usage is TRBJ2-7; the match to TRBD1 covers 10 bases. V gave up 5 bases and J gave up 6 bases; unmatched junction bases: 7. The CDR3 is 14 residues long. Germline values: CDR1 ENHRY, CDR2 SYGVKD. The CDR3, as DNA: TGTGCCATCAGTACCGGGACAGGGGAGGGCGAGCAGTACTTC. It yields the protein CAISTGTGEGEQYF.

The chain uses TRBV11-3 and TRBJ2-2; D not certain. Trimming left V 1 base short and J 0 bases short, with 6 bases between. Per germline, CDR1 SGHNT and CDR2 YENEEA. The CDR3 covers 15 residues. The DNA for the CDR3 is TGTGCCAGCAGCTTAGGCGGCTCGAACACCGGGGAGCTGTTTTTT. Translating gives CASSLGGSNTGELFF. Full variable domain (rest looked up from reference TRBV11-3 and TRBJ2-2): EAGVVQSPRYKIIEKKQPVAFWCNPISGHNTLYWYLQNLGQGPELLIRYENEEAVDDSQLPKDRFSAERLKGVDSTLKIQPAELGDSAVYLCASSLGGSNTGELFFGEGSRLTVL.

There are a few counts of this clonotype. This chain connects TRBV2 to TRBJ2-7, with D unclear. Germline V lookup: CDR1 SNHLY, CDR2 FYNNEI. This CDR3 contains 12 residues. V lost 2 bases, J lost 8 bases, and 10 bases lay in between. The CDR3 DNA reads TGTGCCAGCAGTGAAAGGAGTCTCCAGCAGTACTTC. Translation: CASSERSLQQYF. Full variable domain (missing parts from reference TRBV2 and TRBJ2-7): EPEVTQTPSHQVTQMGQEVILRCVPISNHLYFYWYRQILGQKVEFLVSFYNNEISEKSEIFDDQFSVERPDGSNFTLKIRSTKLEDSAMYFCASSERSLQQYFGPGTRLTVT.

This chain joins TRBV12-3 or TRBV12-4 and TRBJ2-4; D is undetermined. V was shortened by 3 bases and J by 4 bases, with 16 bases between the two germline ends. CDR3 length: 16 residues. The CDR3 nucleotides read TGTGCCAGCAGTTTCTTTGGGAATACCCCTAAAAACATTCAGTACTTC. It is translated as CASSFFGNTPKNIQYF.

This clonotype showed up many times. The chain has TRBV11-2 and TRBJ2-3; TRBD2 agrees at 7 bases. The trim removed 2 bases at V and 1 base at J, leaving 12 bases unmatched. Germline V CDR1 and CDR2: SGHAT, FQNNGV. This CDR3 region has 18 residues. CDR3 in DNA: TGTGCCAGCAGCTTAAAGTCGGTTGGAAGCGGGGGCACAGATACGCAGTATTTT. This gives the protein CASSLKSVGSGGTDTQYF.

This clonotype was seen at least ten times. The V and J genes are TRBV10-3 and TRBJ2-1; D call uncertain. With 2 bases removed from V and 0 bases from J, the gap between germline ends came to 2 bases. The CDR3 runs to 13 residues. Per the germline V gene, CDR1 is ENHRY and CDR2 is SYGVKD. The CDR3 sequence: CAISESSYNEQFF. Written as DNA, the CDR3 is TGTGCCATCAGTGAGAGCTCCTACAATGAGCAGTTCTTC.

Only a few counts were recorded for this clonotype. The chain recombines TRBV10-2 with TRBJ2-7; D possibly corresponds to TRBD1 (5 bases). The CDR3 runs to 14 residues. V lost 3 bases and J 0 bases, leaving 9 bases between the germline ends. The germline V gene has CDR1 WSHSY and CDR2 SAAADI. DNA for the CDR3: TGCGCCAGCAGTGATAGGGGCAGCTCCTACGAGCAGTACTTC. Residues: CASSDRGSSYEQYF.